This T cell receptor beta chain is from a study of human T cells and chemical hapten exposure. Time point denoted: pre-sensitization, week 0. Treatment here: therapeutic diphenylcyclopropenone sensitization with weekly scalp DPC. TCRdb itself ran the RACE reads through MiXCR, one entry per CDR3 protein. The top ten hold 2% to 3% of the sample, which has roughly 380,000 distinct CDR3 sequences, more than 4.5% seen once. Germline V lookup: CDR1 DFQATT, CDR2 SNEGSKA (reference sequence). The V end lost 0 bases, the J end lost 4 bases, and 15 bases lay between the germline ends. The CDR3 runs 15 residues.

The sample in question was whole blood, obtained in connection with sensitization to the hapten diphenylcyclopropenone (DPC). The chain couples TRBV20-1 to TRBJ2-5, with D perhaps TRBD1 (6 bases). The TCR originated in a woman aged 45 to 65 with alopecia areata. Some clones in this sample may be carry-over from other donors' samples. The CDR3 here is CSARDYRVVGETQYF. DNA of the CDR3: TGCAGTGCTAGAGACTACAGGGTTGTGGGAGAGACCCAGTACTTC.